The entry below describes one T cell receptor beta chain. Trimming took 4 bases from V and 3 from J; bases not matched to a gene: 3. The germline CDR1 and CDR2 sequences are MDHEN and SYDVKM. The CDR3 has 13 amino acids. These data originate in a study of blood T cell repertoires in COVID-19. Study-level background: Sites across the United States, Italy and Spain contributed samples from acute and convalescent COVID-19. The analysed material was cDNA or gDNA that came from T cells, B-cell-depleted T cells, or PBMCs.

Authors' data handling: It was from reference gene primer amplification that nucleated cell counts were estimated. The protocol was immunoSEQ multiplex PCR, while the TCRdb copy is restricted to in-frame clones and leaves out a portion. V and J calls and clone size are as listed in that table; D and trimming were resolved from the DNA. The repertoire includes around 91,000 clones, around 85% of them detected once, and approximately 40% sits in the top ten. The source is an elderly man with acute or convalescent COVID-19. The sequenced material came from peripheral blood. The gene calls are TRBV28 and TRBJ2-7; the match to TRBD1 covers 7 bases. The CDR3 reads CASSSPGGYEQYF. CDR3 nucleotide sequence: TGTGCCAGCAGTTCCCCAGGGGGCTACGAGCAGTACTTC.